Each of the 18 T cell receptor beta chains below was sequenced from the same sample in a study of post-analysis software for immune sequencing data (dated by TCRdb to between 2015 and 2016). Receptors were amplified or captured by PCR. These reads were obtained on an Illumina HiSeq 2500. To reduce PCR and sequencing biases, unique molecular identifiers were built into the TCR beta cDNA libraries. TCRdb trimmed public reads at Q25 via fastp, called clones via MiXCR and kept in-frame beta chains. Every CDR3 protein is listed once, alongside the most common genes and DNA of its rows. Here the sample has hundreds of thousands of distinct CDR3 sequences; over 35% occur a single time. Around an eighth of the sample comes from the top ten. Overall study results and their limits: Significantly higher frequencies in patients than in controls were found for five or six TRBV segments, including TRBV5-6, TRBV5-1 and TRBV20-1.

Their cognate antigens are unknown. The sample comprised blood. The receptors derive from a girl under 18 with multiple sclerosis.

Only a few counts were recorded for this clonotype. The chain employs TRBV9 and TRBJ2-3; a possible D gene is TRBD2 (5 bases). This CDR3 is built from 15 residues. Germline V gene data show CDR1 as SGDLS and CDR2 as YYNGEE. V lost 2 bases and J 4 bases, leaving 14 bases between the germline ends. For the CDR3, the DNA is TGTGCCAGCAGCGTTGGAGGCGGCGTCCCAGATACGCAGTATTTT. Encoded protein: CASSVGGGVPDTQYF.

The rearrangement uses TRBV5-1 and TRBJ2-7; D assignment may be TRBD1 or TRBD2 (5 bases each). Germline V gives CDR1 SGHRS, CDR2 YFSETQ. The V and J ends lost 4 bases and 0 bases respectively, with 20 bases between them. The CDR3 spans 17 residues. The CDR3 bases are TGCGCCAGCAGCCCGGGGACCGGGGCCCCTAACTCCTACGAGCAGTACTTC. Amino acid sequence: CASSPGTGAPNSYEQYF.

The gene calls are TRBV2 and TRBJ1-2, with a tentative D call TRBD1 (5 bases). Germline lookup yields CDR1 SNHLY and CDR2 FYNNEI. V shed 6 bases and J shed 9 bases, with 23 bases lying between them. This CDR3 has 15 residues. CDR3 sequence: CASRPPGPPSVSYTF. CDR3 DNA: TGTGCCAGCAGACCTCCGGGACCCCCCTCGGTGAGCTACACCTTC.

This chain links TRBV6-1 with TRBJ1-5; D is possibly TRBD1 (5 bases). Trimming removed 1 base from V and 7 bases from J, with 8 bases in between. This CDR3 has 13 residues. The germline V gene encodes CDR1 MNHNS and CDR2 SASEGT. CDR3: CASSEGGNQPQHF. The DNA for the CDR3 is TGTGCCAGCAGTGAAGGGGGGAACCAGCCCCAGCATTTT.

This clonotype was seen once. The CDR3 region is CAWRINTGPRVSYEQYF. In nucleotides, the CDR3 is TGTGCCTGGAGGATTAACACTGGGCCAAGGGTCTCCTACGAGCAGTACTTC. The rearrangement links TRBV30 to TRBJ2-4; unclear D gene. The DNA end lines up better with TRBJ2-7; the J call may be wrong. CDR1 and CDR2 (germline): GTSNPN, SVGIG (reference sequence). This CDR3 spans 17 amino acids.

The chain joins TRBV7-2 to TRBJ2-3; the match to TRBD2 covers 10 bases. CDR1 is SGHTA and CDR2 is FQGNSA in the germline V gene. The CDR3 contains 15 residues. The ends lost 2 bases at V and 4 bases at J; junction bases unmatched: 3. The CDR3 sequence: CASSLQSGRADTQYF. The CDR3 region has the DNA TGTGCCAGCAGCTTACAAAGCGGGAGGGCAGATACGCAGTATTTT.

This clonotype was recorded at least ten times. The chain has TRBV20-1 and TRBJ2-1; 7 bases map to TRBD2. The germline V gene encodes CDR1 DFQATT and CDR2 SNEGSKA (reference sequence). CDR3 size: 17 residues. V lost 0 bases to trimming and J lost 3 bases; unmatched junction nucleotides: 11. The CDR3 DNA is TGCAGTGCTAGAGAACGGTCTAGCGGAGCCCTCTACAATGAGCAGTTCTTC. This translates into CSARERSSGALYNEQFF.

V is TRBV3-1 and J is TRBJ2-5, with a weak D call TRBD1 (6 bases). This CDR3 contains 17 residues. Trimming took 1 base from V and 11 from J, leaving 26 bases between them. CDR1 LGHDT and CDR2 YNNKEL come from the germline V gene (reference sequence). CDR3: CASSQGTDPTPIYEQYF. The CDR3, as DNA: TGTGCCAGCAGCCAAGGGACAGATCCAACCCCGATCTATGAGCAGTACTTC.

This chain links TRBV5-1 with TRBJ2-3, with D possibly called TRBD1 or TRBD2 (5 bases each). CDR3 size: 17 residues. Germline values: CDR1 SGHRS, CDR2 YFSETQ. Trimming shortened V by 0 bases and J by 5 bases, and 19 bases separated the two germline ends. The CDR3 DNA follows: TGCGCCAGCAGCTTGGCCGGGGCAGGCCTCCGAGGAGATACGCAGTATTTT. It translates to CASSLAGAGLRGDTQYF.

The chain has TRBV5-4 and TRBJ2-3; 10 bases agree with TRBD1. The junction had 7 bases not matched to a gene; V was cut back by 4 bases and J by 5 bases. There are 15 residues in the CDR3. The germline gives CDR1 SGHNT, CDR2 YYREEE (reference sequence). This CDR3 is CASSPGTGAGDTQYF. The CDR3, as DNA: TGTGCCAGCAGCCCTGGGACAGGGGCAGGAGATACGCAGTATTTT.

This chain uses TRBV20-1 with TRBJ2-7; 9 bases line up with TRBD2. CDR3 size: 13 residues. Per the germline V gene, CDR1 is DFQATT and CDR2 is SNEGSKA (reference sequence). V was clipped by 2 bases and J by 3 bases; unmatched bases: 2. The CDR3 sequence is CSARSGRSYEQYF. The CDR3, as DNA: TGCAGTGCTAGAAGCGGGAGGAGCTACGAGCAGTACTTC.

This clonotype was seen only once. This sequence joins TRBV24-1 and TRBJ2-1, with D unresolved. The J call could be wrong; TRBJ2-7 is a better fit for the DNA end. The length of the CDR3 is 12 residues. CDR1 is KGHDR and CDR2 is SFDVKD in the germline V gene. The CDR3 protein is CATSDLPNEQYF. The DNA of the CDR3 is TGTGCCACCAGTGATTTGCCCAATGAGCAGTACTTC.

This chain connects TRBV4-1 to TRBJ2-5; 14 positions match TRBD2. With V trimmed by 1 base and J by 5 bases, 3 bases remained unmatched. There are 16 residues in the CDR3. Germline-derived CDR1 and CDR2 are MGHRA and YSYEKL. The CDR3 loop reads CASSQVGTSGSETQYF. In nucleotides, the CDR3 is TGCGCCAGCAGCCAAGTTGGGACTAGCGGGAGCGAGACCCAGTACTTC.

The rearrangement joins TRBV24-1 to TRBJ2-1, with 7 nucleotides matching TRBD1. V was pared by 4 bases and J by 5 bases, with 10 bases of the junction left unmatched. The germline CDR1 and CDR2 sequences are KGHDR and SFDVKD. The CDR3 sequence is 16 residues long. The CDR3 reads CATSDHGTDFNNEQFF. The CDR3 DNA is TGTGCCACCAGTGACCACGGGACAGACTTTAACAATGAGCAGTTCTTC.

This sequence joins TRBV7-3 and TRBJ2-4; perhaps TRBD2 as D (5 bases). The DNA end lines up better with TRBJ2-7; the J call may be wrong. CDR3 size: 13 residues. Germline V gene sequence: CDR1 SGHTA, CDR2 FQGTGA. The CDR3 DNA reads TGTGCCAGCAGCCCATCCGGGATCTACGAGCAGTACTTC. Its translation is CASSPSGIYEQYF.

On this clonotype: One end of the junction is discordant with germline, which a read error may explain. J is TRBJ2-1 and V is TRBV4-3; possible D gene TRBD2, 6 bases. This CDR3 region has 17 residues. CDR1 is LGHNA, CDR2 YSLEER, per germline. The CDR3 protein is CTSSQGIAENSYNEQFF. The CDR3 nucleotides read TGCACCAGCAGCCAAGGGATAGCGGAAAACTCCTACAATGAGCAGTTCTTC.

The CDR3 here is CASSPRLGGETQYF. The CDR3 DNA follows: TGTGCCAGCAGCCCCCGACTAGGGGGAGAGACCCAGTACTTC. This chain uses TRBV9 with TRBJ2-4, with D perhaps TRBD1 or TRBD2 (6 bases each). The J call may be mistaken, given a closer DNA end match to TRBJ2-5. Germline CDR1 and CDR2: SGDLS and YYNGEE. This CDR3 has 14 residues.

The V gene is TRBV28, the J gene TRBJ2-1, with 16 nucleotides matching TRBD2. Germline loops: CDR1 MDHEN, CDR2 SYDVKM. CDR3 length: 18 amino acids. Trimming removed 6 bases from V and 0 bases from J; junction bases left unmatched: 5. CDR3 amino acids: CASRGGLAGGFSYNEQFF. CDR3 bases: TGTGCCAGCAGGGGGGGACTAGCGGGGGGGTTCTCCTACAATGAGCAGTTCTTC.